This T cell receptor (beta chain) was documented in a study of cytomegalovirus exposure and HLA in healthy donors. The PCR made use of 60 Vbeta and 13 Jbeta primers. Repertoires were generated with immunoSEQ multiplex PCR, while TCRdb's copy carries only in-frame clones and drops some. The table records approximately 110,000 clones, over 60% of them present only once. Germline values: CDR1 SGHAT, CDR2 FQNNGV. Germline trimming cut 5 bases from V and 5 bases from J; bases unmatched to any gene: 7. CDR3 length: 14 residues. The specimen was PBMCs. This clonotype was obtained from a human donor in good health. This chain connects TRBV11-2 to TRBJ2-5, with 8 nucleotides matching TRBD2. CDR3 nucleotide sequence: TGTGCCAGCAGCCCAAGCGGGAGCAGTGAGACCCAGTACTTC. This sequence encodes CASSPSGSSETQYF.